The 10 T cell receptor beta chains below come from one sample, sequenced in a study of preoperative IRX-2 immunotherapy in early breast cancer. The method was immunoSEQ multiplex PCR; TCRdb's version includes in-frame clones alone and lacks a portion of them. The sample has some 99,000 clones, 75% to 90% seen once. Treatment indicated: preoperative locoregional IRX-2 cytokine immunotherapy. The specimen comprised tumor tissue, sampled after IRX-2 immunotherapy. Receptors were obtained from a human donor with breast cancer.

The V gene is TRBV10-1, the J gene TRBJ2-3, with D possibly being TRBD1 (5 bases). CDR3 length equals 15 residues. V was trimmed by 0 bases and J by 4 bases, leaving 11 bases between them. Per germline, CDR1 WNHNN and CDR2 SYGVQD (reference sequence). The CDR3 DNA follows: TGCGCCAGCAGTGAGTCAGGGGTTTTAGCAGATACGCAGTATTTT. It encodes CASSESGVLADTQYF.

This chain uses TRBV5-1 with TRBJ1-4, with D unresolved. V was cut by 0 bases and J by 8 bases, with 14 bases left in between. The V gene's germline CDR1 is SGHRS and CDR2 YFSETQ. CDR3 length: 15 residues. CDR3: CASSLGSGPGEKLFF. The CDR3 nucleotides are TGCGCCAGCAGCTTGGGAAGTGGGCCCGGGGAAAAACTGTTTTTT.

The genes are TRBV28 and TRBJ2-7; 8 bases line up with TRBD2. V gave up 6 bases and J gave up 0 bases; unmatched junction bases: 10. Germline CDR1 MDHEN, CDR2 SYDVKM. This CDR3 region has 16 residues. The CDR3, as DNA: TGTGCCAGCAGCCCTCTGTCTAGCGGGTACTCCTACGAGCAGTACTTC. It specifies CASSPLSSGYSYEQYF.

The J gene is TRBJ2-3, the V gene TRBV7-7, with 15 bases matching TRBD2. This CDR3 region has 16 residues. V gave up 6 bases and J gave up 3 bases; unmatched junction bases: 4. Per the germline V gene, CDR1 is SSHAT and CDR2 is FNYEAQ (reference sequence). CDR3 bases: TGTGCCAGCAGTGGACTAGCGGGAGGGCCGACAGATACGCAGTATTTT. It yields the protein CASSGLAGGPTDTQYF.

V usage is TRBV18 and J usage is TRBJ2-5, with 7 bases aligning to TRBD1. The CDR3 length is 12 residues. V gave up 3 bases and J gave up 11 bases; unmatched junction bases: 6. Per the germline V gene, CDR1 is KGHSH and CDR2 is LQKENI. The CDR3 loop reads CASSPGQEAQYF. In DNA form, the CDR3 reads TGTGCCAGCTCACCCGGACAGGAGGCACAGTACTTC.

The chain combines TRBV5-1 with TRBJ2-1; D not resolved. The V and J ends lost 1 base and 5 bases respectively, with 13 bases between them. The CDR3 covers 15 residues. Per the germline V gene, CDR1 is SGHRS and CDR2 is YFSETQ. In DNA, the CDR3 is TGCGCCAGCAGCTTGAGGTTGACTTGGGACAATGAGCAGTTCTTC. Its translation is CASSLRLTWDNEQFF. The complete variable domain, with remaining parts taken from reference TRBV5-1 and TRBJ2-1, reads KAGVTQTPRYLIKTRGQQVTLSCSPISGHRSVSWYQQTPGQGLQFLFEYFSETQRNKGNFPGRFSGRQFSNSRSEMNVSTLELGDSALYLCASSLRLTWDNEQFFGPGTRLTVL.

CDR3 residues: CASSDRGLAGNEQFF. The CDR3 nucleotides read TGCGCCAGCAGTGATAGGGGACTAGCGGGAAATGAGCAGTTCTTC. The chain links TRBV10-1 to TRBJ2-1, with 13 nucleotides matching TRBD2. Germline V lookup: CDR1 WNHNN, CDR2 SYGVQD (reference sequence). The CDR3 length is 15 residues. Trimming removed 3 bases from V and 7 bases from J; junction bases left unmatched: 3.

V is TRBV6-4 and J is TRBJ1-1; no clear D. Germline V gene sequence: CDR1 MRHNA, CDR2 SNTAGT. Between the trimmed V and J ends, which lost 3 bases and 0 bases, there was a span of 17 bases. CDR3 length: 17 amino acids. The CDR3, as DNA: TGTGCCAGCAGTGAAAGTTTAGGTGGATGGGTGAACACTGAAGCTTTCTTT. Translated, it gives CASSESLGGWVNTEAFF.

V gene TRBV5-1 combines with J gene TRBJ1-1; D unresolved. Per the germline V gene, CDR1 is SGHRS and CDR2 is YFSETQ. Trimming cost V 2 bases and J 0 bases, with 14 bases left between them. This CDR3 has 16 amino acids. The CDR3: CASSLSSTHMNTEAFF. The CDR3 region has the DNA TGCGCCAGCAGCTTATCTTCAACTCATATGAACACTGAAGCTTTCTTT. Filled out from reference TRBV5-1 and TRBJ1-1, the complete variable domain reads KAGVTQTPRYLIKTRGQQVTLSCSPISGHRSVSWYQQTPGQGLQFLFEYFSETQRNKGNFPGRFSGRQFSNSRSEMNVSTLELGDSALYLCASSLSSTHMNTEAFFGQGTRLTVV.

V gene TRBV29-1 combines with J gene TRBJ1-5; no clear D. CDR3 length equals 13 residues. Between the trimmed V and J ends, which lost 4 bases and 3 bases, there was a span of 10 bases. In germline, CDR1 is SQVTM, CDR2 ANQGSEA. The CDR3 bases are TGCAGCGTTGGAGGTACCAACAATCAGCCCCAGCATTTT. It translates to CSVGGTNNQPQHF. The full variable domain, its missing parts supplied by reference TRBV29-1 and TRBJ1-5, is SAVISQKPSRDICQRGTSLTIQCQVDSQVTMMFWYRQQPGQSLTLIATANQGSEATYESGFVIDKFPISRPNLTFSTLTVSNMSPEDSSIYLCSVGGTNNQPQHFGDGTRLSIL.